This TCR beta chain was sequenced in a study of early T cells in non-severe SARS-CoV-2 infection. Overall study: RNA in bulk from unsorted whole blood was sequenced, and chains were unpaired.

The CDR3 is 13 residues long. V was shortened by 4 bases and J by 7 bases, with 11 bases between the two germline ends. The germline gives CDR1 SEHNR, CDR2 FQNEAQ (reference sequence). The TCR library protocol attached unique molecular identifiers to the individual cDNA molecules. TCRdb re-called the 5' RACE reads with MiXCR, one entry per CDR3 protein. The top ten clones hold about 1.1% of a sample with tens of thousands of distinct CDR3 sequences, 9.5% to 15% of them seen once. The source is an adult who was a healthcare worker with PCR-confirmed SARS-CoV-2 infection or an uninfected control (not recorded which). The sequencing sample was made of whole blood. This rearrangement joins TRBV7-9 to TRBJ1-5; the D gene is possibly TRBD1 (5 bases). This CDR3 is CASSSLGGQPQHF. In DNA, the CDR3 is TGTGCCAGCAGCTCACTTGGGGGGCAGCCCCAGCATTTT.